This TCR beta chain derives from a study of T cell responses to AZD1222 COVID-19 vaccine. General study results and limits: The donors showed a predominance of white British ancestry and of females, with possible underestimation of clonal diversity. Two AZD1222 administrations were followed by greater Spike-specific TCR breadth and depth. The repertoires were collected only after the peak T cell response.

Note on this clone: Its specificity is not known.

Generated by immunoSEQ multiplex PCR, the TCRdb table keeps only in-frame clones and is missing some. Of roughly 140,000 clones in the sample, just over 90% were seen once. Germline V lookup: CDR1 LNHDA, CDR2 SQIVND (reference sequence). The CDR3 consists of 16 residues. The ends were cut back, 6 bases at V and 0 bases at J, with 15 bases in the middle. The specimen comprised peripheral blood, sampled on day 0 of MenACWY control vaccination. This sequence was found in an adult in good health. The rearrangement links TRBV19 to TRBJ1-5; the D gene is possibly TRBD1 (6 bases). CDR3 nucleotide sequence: TGTGCCAGTAGCTCCCTCTGGGGGCTTAGCAATCAGCCCCAGCATTTT. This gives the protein CASSSLWGLSNQPQHF.